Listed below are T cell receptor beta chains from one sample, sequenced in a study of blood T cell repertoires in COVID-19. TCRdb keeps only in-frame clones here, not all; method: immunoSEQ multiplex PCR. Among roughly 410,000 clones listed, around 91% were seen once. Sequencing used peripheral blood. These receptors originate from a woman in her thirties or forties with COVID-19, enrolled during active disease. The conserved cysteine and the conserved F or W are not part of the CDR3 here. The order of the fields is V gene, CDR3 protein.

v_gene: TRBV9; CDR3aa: ASSVELAGVGPFRAGELF
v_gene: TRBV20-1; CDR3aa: SARKPGEQY
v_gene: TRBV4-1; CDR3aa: ASSQAQTSGGGTGELF
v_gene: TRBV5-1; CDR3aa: ASSIADRETQY
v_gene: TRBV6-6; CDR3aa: ASSYSGGYGYT
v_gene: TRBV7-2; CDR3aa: ASSLDSSYTEAF
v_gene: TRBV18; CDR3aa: ASSPSGTSSYEQY
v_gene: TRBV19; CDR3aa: ASSDVGLNTEAF
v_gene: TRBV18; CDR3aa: ASSPPRSPQH
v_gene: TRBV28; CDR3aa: ASSLWVENEQF
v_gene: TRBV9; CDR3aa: ASSVGGGPSTDTQY
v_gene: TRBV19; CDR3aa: ASTPDSYTEAF
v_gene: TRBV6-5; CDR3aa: ASSYAFRDSYGYT
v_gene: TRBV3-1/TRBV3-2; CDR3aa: ASSLLAGGEMGHNEQF
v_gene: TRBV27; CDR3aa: ASSLTGTMNTEAF
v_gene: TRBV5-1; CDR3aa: ASSDPQGDYGYT
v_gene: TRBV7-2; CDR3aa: ASSPSRQGRKTQY
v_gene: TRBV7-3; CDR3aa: ASSSGTGIGYT
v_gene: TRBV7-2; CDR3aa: ASSPTGTQPQH
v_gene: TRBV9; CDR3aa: ASSFSGTEAF
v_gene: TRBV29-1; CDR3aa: SVSTGGTEAF
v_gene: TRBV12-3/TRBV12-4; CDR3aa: ASSLDRVPGYT
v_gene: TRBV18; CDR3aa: ASSPGQGNEKLF
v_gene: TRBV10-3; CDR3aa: AISSLGRGTGELF
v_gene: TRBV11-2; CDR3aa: ASSLEARDRGWSGANVLT
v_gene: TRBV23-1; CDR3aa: ASSSTGQGEETQY
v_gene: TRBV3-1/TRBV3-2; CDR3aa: ASSQTGGGVSNQPQH
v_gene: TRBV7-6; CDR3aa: ASSWGTGEWYGYT
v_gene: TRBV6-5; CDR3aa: ASSRGWGGGNTIY
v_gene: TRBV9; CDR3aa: ASSVFQGALNEKLF
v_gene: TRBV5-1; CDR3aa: ASSPGQVGIHGYT
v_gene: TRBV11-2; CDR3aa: ASSSAGELF
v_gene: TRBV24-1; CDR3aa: AIPDRVSQPQH
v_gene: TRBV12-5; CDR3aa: ASGPGQGSGYGYT
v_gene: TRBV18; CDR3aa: ASSRTGGTEAF
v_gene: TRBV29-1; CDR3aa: SVEEIVEGEAF
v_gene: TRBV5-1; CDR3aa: ASTPYNEQF
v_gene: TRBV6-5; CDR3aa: AGRQFASTDTQY
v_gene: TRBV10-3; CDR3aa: AISRGQFNEKLF
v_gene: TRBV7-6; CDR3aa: ASSLASGSPPFYNEQF
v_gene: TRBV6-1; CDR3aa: ASSEAVGDNQPQH
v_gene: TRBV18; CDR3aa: ASSPLAGIVSDNEKLF